The rows below give T cell receptor beta chains drawn from one sample of a study of T cell changes during pregnancy in multiple sclerosis. Some clones are missing from TCRdb's copy, which holds only in-frame ones; the method was immunoSEQ multiplex PCR. The sample has 65,000 to 85,000 clones, more than 90% seen once. The sequences come from CD4+ T cells from peripheral blood mononuclear cells, collected before pregnancy. The receptors were gathered from a female donor with multiple sclerosis, enrolled in a pregnancy study. Each CDR3 is given with its conserved first and last residue. A D gene is named only where the DNA matches it firmly. The size field is filled for only some rows; it gives once, few, many or a size class.

.	TRBV6-5	TRBJ2-5	.	CASSRLEASETQYF	TGTGCCAGCAGCCGTTTAGAGGCGTCCGAGACCCAGTACTTC
.	TRBV7-9	TRBJ1-1	.	CASSLVRQGPRAFF	TGTGCCAGCAGCTTAGTACGTCAGGGCCCCAGAGCTTTCTTT
.	TRBV4-1	TRBJ1-5	.	CASSQDAPQGFGQPQHF	TGCGCCAGCAGCCAAGATGCCCCACAGGGATTTGGGCAGCCCCAGCATTTT
TRBD1	TRBV5-1	TRBJ2-5	.	CASSGRTGRETQYF	TGCGCCAGCAGCGGACGGACAGGGAGGGAGACCCAGTACTTC
.	TRBV30	TRBJ2-5	.	CAWSAGNQETQYF	TGTGCCTGGAGTGCAGGGAACCAAGAGACCCAGTACTTC
TRBD1	TRBV19	TRBJ1-1	.	CASSIDPDRAGTEAFF	TGTGCCAGTAGTATAGACCCCGACAGGGCCGGGACTGAAGCTTTCTTT
.	TRBV7-9	TRBJ1-4	.	CASSPGGGNEKLFF	TGTGCCAGCAGCCCGGGTGGGGGCAATGAAAAACTGTTTTTT
TRBD2	TRBV2	TRBJ2-1	.	CASSLTSGFPYNEQFF	TGTGCCAGCAGCTTGACTAGCGGGTTTCCCTACAATGAGCAGTTCTTC
.	TRBV7-3	TRBJ2-2	.	CARACGATNTGELFF	TGTGCCAGAGCCTGCGGAGCTACCAACACCGGGGAGCTGTTTTTT
.	TRBV29-1	TRBJ2-7	.	CSVEDSRTSIEQYF	TGCAGCGTTGAAGATTCTCGAACTAGCATAGAGCAGTACTTC
TRBD1	TRBV5-1	TRBJ2-3	.	CASSIQGGTDTQYF	TGCGCCAGCAGCATACAGGGGGGAACAGATACGCAGTATTTT
.	TRBV19	TRBJ2-7	.	CASSIQGEFATVYEQYF	TGTGCCAGTAGTATCCAGGGTGAGTTCGCTACTGTCTACGAGCAGTACTTC
.	TRBV6-1	TRBJ2-7	.	CASSRDRLYEQYF	TGTGCCAGCAGTCGAGACAGGCTCTACGAGCAGTACTTC
.	TRBV7-9	TRBJ1-4	.	CASSSLGTPGDGEKLFF	TGTGCCAGCAGCTCTCTCGGGACACCCGGGGATGGTGAAAAACTGTTTTTT
.	TRBV19	TRBJ1-1	.	CASSIAGDAGTEAFF	TGTGCCAGTAGTATAGCGGGGGACGCGGGCACTGAAGCTTTCTTT
TRBD2	TRBV7-2	TRBJ2-7	.	CASSPRGGSNYEQYF	TGTGCCAGCAGTCCCCGGGGGGGATCAAACTACGAGCAGTACTTC
.	TRBV7-6	TRBJ1-1	.	CASSLASGGIAAFF	TGTGCCAGCAGCTTAGCCAGTGGAGGGATTGCAGCTTTCTTT
TRBD1	TRBV6-5	TRBJ2-1	once	CASTPDRGPYNEQFF	TGTGCCAGCACCCCCGACAGGGGCCCCTACAATGAGCAGTTCTTC
.	TRBV18	TRBJ1-4	.	CASSKRDSNEKLFF	TGTGCCAGCTCAAAAAGAGACTCTAATGAAAAACTGTTTTTT
TRBD2	TRBV2	TRBJ2-1	.	CASSSSGTVYNEQFF	TGTGCCAGCAGTTCTAGCGGGACGGTTTACAATGAGCAGTTCTTC
TRBD2	TRBV7-8	TRBJ2-3	.	CASSLGRTSGSGTDTQYF	TGTGCCAGCAGCTTAGGGCGGACTAGCGGGAGCGGGACAGATACGCAGTATTTT
TRBD1	TRBV15	TRBJ1-1	.	CATSRRTGDTEAFF	TGTGCCACCAGCAGAAGGACAGGGGACACTGAAGCTTTCTTT
TRBD2	TRBV7-3	TRBJ2-2	once	CASSLNGGASGELFF	TGTGCCAGCAGCTTAAACGGGGGGGCTTCCGGGGAGCTGTTTTTT
TRBD2	TRBV7-9	TRBJ2-3	.	CASSSPPSGGAGDTQYF	TGTGCCAGCAGCTCCCCCCCCAGCGGGGGGGCCGGAGATACGCAGTATTTT
.	TRBV9	TRBJ2-7	.	CASSVRGGLDEQYF	TGTGCCAGCAGCGTAAGGGGGGGGCTCGACGAGCAGTACTTC
TRBD2	TRBV5-1	TRBJ2-7	.	CASSPGPSGPSYEQYF	TGCGCCAGCAGCCCGGGGCCTAGCGGTCCCTCCTACGAGCAGTACTTC
TRBD2	TRBV28	TRBJ2-1	once	CASSPTSARPRRQFF	TGTGCCAGCAGCCCGACTAGCGCGAGACCTAGGAGGCAGTTCTTC
TRBD2	TRBV5-1	TRBJ2-1	.	CASSGGTQDSGLSRDEQFF	TGCGCCAGCAGCGGGGGTACTCAAGATAGCGGGCTAAGTCGGGATGAGCAGTTCTTC
TRBD2	TRBV10-3	TRBJ2-7	.	CATVAGPPYEQYF	TGTGCCACCGTAGCGGGACCGCCCTACGAGCAGTACTTC
.	TRBV9	TRBJ2-6	once	CASSVRSSSGANVLTF	TGTGCCAGCAGCGTAAGATCCAGCTCTGGGGCCAACGTCCTGACTTTC
.	TRBV18	TRBJ2-3	.	CASSPLGASTDTQYF	TGTGCCAGCTCACCACTTGGAGCTAGCACAGATACGCAGTATTTT
.	TRBV7-9	TRBJ1-1	.	CASSLGGVPEAFF	TGTGCCAGCAGCTTGGGAGGGGTCCCTGAAGCTTTCTTT
TRBD1	TRBV2	TRBJ2-7	.	CASRTGPASYEQYF	TGTGCCAGTAGGACAGGACCCGCCTCCTACGAGCAGTACTTC
TRBD1	TRBV10-3	TRBJ1-2	.	CAAQTGTDRNSNYGYTF	TGTGCCGCACAGACCGGGACAGACAGAAATTCTAACTATGGCTACACCTTC
TRBD2	TRBV30	TRBJ2-1	.	CAWTRFSGGKSDEQFF	TGTGCCTGGACTCGCTTTAGCGGGGGGAAGTCTGATGAGCAGTTCTTC